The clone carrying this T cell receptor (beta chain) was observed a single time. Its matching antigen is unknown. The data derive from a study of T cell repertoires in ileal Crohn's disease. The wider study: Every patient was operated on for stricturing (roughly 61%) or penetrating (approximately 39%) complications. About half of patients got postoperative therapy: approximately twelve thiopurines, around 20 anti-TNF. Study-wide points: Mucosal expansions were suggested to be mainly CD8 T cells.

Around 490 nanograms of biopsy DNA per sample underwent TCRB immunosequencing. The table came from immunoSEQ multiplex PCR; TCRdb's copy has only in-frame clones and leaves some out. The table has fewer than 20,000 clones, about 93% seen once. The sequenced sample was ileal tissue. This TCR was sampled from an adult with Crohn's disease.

The CDR3 nucleotides are TGTGCCAGCAGTTATAAGAGGGGCTTCGGGAGGGAGACCCAGTACTTC. This gives the protein CASSYKRGFGRETQYF. V and J are TRBV27 and TRBJ2-5, with TRBD2 matching over 7 bases. CDR1 is MNHEY and CDR2 is SMNVEV in the germline V gene (reference sequence). After removal of 4 bases from V and 5 bases from J, the junction contained 13 bases not matched to a gene. The CDR3 is 16 amino acids.